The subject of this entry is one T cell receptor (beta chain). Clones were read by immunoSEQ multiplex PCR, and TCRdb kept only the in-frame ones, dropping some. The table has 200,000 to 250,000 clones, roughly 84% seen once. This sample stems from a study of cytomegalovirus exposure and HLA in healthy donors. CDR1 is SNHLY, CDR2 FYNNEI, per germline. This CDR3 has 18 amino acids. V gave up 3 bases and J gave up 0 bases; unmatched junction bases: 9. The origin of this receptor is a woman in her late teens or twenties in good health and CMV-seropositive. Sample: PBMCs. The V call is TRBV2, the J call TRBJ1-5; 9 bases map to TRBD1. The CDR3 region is CASSETRTGDFSNQPQHF. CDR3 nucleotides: TGTGCCAGCAGTGAGACAAGGACAGGGGATTTTAGCAATCAGCCCCAGCATTTT. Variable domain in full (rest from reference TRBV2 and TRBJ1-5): EPEVTQTPSHQVTQMGQEVILRCVPISNHLYFYWYRQILGQKVEFLVSFYNNEISEKSEIFDDQFSVERPDGSNFTLKIRSTKLEDSAMYFCASSETRTGDFSNQPQHFGDGTRLSIL.